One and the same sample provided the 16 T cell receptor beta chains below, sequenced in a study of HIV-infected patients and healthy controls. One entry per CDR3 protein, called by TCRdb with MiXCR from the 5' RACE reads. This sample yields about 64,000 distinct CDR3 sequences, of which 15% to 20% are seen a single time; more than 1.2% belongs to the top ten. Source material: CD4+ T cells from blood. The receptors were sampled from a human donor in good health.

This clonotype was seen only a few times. CDR3: CSAREDREQKLFF. CDR3 sequence (DNA): TGCAGTGCTAGGGAGGACAGGGAACAAAAACTGTTTTTT. The chain uses TRBV20-1 and TRBJ1-4, with 8 bases identical to TRBD1. J lost 9 bases, V lost 3 bases, and 6 bases had no gene match. The germline CDR1 and CDR2 sequences are DFQATT and SNEGSKA (reference sequence). This CDR3 has 13 residues.

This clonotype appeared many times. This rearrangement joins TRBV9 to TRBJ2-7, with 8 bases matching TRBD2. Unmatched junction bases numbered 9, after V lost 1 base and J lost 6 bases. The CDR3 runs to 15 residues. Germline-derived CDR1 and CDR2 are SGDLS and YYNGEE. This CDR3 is CASSVTSSGLGEQYF. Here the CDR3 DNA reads TGTGCCAGCAGCGTAACGTCTAGCGGGCTGGGCGAGCAGTACTTC.

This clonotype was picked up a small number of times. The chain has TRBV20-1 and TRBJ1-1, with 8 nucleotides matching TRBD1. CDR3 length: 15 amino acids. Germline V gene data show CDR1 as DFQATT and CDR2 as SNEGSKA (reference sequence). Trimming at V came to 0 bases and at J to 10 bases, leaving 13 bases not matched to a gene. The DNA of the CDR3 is TGCAGTGCTAGAGATCCCCGGACAGGGCAGGTCCTAGCTTTCTTT. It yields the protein CSARDPRTGQVLAFF.

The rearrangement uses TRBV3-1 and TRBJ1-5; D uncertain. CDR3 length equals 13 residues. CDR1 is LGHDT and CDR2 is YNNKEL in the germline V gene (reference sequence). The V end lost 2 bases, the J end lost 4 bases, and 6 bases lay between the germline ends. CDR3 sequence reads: CASSQQDNQPQHF. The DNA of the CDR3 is TGTGCCAGCAGCCAACAGGATAATCAGCCCCAGCATTTT.

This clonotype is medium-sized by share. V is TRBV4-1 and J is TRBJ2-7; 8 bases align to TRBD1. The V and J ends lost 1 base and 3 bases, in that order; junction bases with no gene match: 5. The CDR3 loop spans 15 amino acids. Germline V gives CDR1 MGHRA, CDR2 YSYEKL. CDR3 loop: CASSQAPGGSYEQYF. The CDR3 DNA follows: TGCGCCAGCAGCCAAGCGCCAGGGGGCAGCTACGAGCAGTACTTC.

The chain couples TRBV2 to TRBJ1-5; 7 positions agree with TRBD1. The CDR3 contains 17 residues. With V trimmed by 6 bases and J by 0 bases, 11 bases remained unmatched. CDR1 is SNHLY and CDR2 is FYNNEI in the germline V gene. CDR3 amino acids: CASRTDRDYYSNQPQHF. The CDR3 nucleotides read TGTGCCAGCAGGACCGACAGGGATTACTATAGCAATCAGCCCCAGCATTTT.

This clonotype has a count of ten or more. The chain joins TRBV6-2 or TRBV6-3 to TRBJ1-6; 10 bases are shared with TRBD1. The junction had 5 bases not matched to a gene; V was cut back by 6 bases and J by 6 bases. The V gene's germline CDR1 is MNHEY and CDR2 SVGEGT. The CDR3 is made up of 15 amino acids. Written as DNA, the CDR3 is TGTGCCAGCAGCTCCGGGACAGGGGTTAATTCACCCCTCCACTTT. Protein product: CASSSGTGVNSPLHF.

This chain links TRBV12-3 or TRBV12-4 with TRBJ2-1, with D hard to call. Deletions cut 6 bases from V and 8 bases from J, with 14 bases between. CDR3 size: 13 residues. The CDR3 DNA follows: TGTGCCAGCAGGCAAAGTGGGTTACATGAGCAGTTCTTC. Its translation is CASRQSGLHEQFF.

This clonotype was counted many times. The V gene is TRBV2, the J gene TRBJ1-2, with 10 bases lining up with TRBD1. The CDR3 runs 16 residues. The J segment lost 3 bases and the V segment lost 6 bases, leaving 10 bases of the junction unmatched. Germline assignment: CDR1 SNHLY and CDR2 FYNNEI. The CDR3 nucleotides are TGTGCCAGCAGCAACGGCCGGGACAGGGGATACTATGGCTACACCTTC. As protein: CASSNGRDRGYYGYTF.

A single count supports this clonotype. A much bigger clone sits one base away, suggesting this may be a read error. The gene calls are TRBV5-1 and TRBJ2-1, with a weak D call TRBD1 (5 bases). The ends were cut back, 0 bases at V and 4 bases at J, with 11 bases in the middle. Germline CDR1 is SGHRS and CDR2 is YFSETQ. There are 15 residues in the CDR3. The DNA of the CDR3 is TGCGCCAGCAGCTTGGTATGGGGCGCTTACAATGAGCAGTTCTTC. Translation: CASSLVWGAYNEQFF.

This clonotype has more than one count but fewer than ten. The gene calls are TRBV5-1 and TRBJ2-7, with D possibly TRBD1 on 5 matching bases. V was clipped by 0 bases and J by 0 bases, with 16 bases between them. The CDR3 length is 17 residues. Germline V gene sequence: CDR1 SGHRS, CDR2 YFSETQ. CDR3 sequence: CASSLVGWGASSYEQYF. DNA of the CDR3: TGCGCCAGCAGCTTGGTCGGGTGGGGCGCTAGCTCCTACGAGCAGTACTTC.

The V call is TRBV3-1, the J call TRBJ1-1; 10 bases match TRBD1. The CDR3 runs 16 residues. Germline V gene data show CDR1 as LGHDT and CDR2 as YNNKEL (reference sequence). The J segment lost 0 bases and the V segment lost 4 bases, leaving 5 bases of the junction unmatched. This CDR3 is CASSPRTGGLNTEAFF. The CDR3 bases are TGTGCCAGCAGCCCCCGGACAGGGGGTTTGAACACTGAAGCTTTCTTT.

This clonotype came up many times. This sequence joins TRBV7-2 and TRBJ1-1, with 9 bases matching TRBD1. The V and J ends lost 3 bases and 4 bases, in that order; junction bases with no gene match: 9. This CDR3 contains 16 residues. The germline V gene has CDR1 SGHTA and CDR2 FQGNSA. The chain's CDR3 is CASSFAPQGAGTEAFF. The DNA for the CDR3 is TGTGCCAGCAGCTTCGCCCCACAGGGGGCGGGCACTGAAGCTTTCTTT.

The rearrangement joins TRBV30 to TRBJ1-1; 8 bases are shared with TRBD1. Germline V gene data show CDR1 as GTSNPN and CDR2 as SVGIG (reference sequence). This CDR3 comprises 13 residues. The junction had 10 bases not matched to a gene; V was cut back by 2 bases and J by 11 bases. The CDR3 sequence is CAWSWDRRFGAFF. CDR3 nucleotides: TGTGCCTGGAGTTGGGACAGGCGATTCGGGGCTTTCTTT.

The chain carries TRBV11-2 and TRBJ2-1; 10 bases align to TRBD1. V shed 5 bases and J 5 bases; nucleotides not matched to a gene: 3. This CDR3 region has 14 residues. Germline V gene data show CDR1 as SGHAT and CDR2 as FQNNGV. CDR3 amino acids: CASSPTGGHNEQFF. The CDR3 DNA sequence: TGTGCCAGCAGCCCGACAGGGGGCCACAATGAGCAGTTCTTC. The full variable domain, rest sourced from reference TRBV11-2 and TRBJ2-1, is EAGVAQSPRYKIIEKRQSVAFWCNPISGHATLYWYQQILGQGPKLLIQFQNNGVVDDSQLPKDRFSAERLKGVDSTLKIQPAKLEDSAVYLCASSPTGGHNEQFFGPGTRLTVL.

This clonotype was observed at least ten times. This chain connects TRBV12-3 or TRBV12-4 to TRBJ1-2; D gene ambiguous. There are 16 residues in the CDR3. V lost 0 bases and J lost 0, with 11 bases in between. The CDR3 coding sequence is TGTGCCAGCAGTTTAGCGTTAGGGTACGCTAACTATGGCTACACCTTC. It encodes CASSLALGYANYGYTF.